This passage covers 15 T cell receptor beta chains from one sample sequenced in a study of cytomegalovirus exposure and HLA in healthy donors. This table comes from immunoSEQ multiplex PCR, and its TCRdb copy is limited to in-frame clones, with some not included. Among some 160,000 clones, about nine tenths were seen once, and the ten largest hold roughly 0.7%. Sequencing was done on a sample of PBMCs. The receptors stem from a man between 18 and 29 years old in good health and CMV-seronegative.

This sequence joins TRBV27 and TRBJ1-5; D not resolved. This CDR3 has 15 residues. The V gene's germline CDR1 is MNHEY and CDR2 SMNVEV (reference sequence). Trimming removed 6 bases from V and 2 bases from J, with 14 bases in between. The CDR3 loop reads CASSPQAVGNQPQHF. The CDR3 coding sequence is TGTGCCAGCAGCCCTCAGGCCGTAGGCAATCAGCCCCAGCATTTT.

The J gene is TRBJ2-1, the V gene TRBV5-1, with 10 positions matching TRBD2. With V trimmed by 7 bases and J by 7 bases, 17 bases remained unmatched. This CDR3 has 17 amino acids. In germline, CDR1 is SGHRS, CDR2 YFSETQ. The CDR3 sequence: CASYSGVLAGGGNEQFF. In DNA form, the CDR3 reads TGCGCCAGCTACTCGGGGGTTTTAGCGGGAGGCGGGAATGAGCAGTTCTTC.

This sequence joins TRBV27 and TRBJ2-3; 14 nucleotides line up with TRBD2. Germline V lookup: CDR1 MNHEY, CDR2 SMNVEV (reference sequence). The CDR3 length is 16 residues. J was trimmed by 0 bases and V by 5 bases; bases with no gene match: 1. CDR3 sequence (DNA): TGTGCCAGCAGTCGACTAGCGGGGGGGAGCACAGATACGCAGTATTTT. This gives the protein CASSRLAGGSTDTQYF.

The V and J genes are TRBV29-1 and TRBJ2-1; TRBD2 agrees at 9 bases. CDR3 size: 15 residues. Germline V CDR1 and CDR2: SQVTM, ANQGSEA. The trim removed 5 bases at V and 12 bases at J, leaving 17 bases unmatched. Here the CDR3 reads CSVYLSSGTHYGQFF. In DNA, the CDR3 is TGCAGCGTTTACTTGTCTAGCGGGACTCATTATGGGCAGTTCTTC.

The J gene is TRBJ2-7, the V gene TRBV7-8, with TRBD2 identical over 10 bases. The junction had 8 bases not matched to a gene; V was cut back by 5 bases and J by 7 bases. The length of the CDR3 is 14 residues. Germline values: CDR1 SGHVS, CDR2 FQNEAQ. CDR3 sequence (DNA): TGTGCCAGCAGCAATCTAGCGGGGGTAGGTGAGCAGTACTTC. Protein: CASSNLAGVGEQYF.

The J gene is TRBJ2-7, the V gene TRBV6-1; D may be TRBD2 (5 bases). The germline gives CDR1 MNHNS, CDR2 SASEGT. V was trimmed by 0 bases and J by 4 bases, leaving 10 bases between them. This CDR3 has 14 residues. CDR3 DNA sequence: TGTGCCAGCAGTGAAGCTTACGGACTTTACGAGCAGTACGTC. Translating it yields CASSEAYGLYEQYV.

CDR3 nucleotides: TGTGCCAGCAGTATCCAAGACAGGGTAGAGACCCAGTACTTC. Amino acids: CASSIQDRVETQYF. The V gene is TRBV25-1, the J gene TRBJ2-5; TRBD1 agrees at 7 bases. The junction had 7 bases not matched to a gene; V was cut back by 5 bases and J by 4 bases. CDR1 MGHDK and CDR2 SYGVNS come from the germline V gene. The CDR3 contains 14 residues.

This chain uses TRBV30 with TRBJ1-5; TRBD1 agrees at 9 bases. This CDR3 is built from 13 residues. The J segment lost 7 bases and the V segment lost 3 bases, leaving 4 bases of the junction unmatched. From germline, CDR1 is GTSNPN and CDR2 SVGIG (reference sequence). CDR3 in DNA: TGTGCCTGGAGGGGACAGGGAGGACAGCCCCAGCATTTT. This gives the protein CAWRGQGGQPQHF.

The chain employs TRBV19 and TRBJ2-7; 11 positions match TRBD2. Germline V gives CDR1 LNHDA, CDR2 SQIVND (reference sequence). The CDR3 length is 14 residues. V trimming: 5 bases; J trimming: 3 bases; junction bases outside the gene matches: 3. CDR3 DNA sequence: TGTGCCAGTAGTCCCGGGACTAGCGGCTACGAGCAGTACGTC. Amino acids: CASSPGTSGYEQYV.

The rearrangement links TRBV10-2 to TRBJ2-1; 15 nucleotides agree with TRBD2. With 6 bases clipped from V and 7 bases from J, the junction kept 1 base outside the gene matches. CDR1 is WSHSY, CDR2 SAAADI, per germline. The CDR3 length is 14 residues. The DNA for the CDR3 is TGCGCCAGCAGGGGACTAGCGGGGGGTAATGAGCAGTTCTTC. The encoded protein is CASRGLAGGNEQFF.

The gene calls are TRBV29-1 and TRBJ2-1; a possible D gene is TRBD1 (5 bases). Trimming took off 6 bases at V and 7 bases at J, with 7 bases between the two ends. The CDR3 is 10 residues long. The germline V gene has CDR1 SQVTM and CDR2 ANQGSEA. Written as DNA, the CDR3 is TGCAGCGTCAGGGTAAATGAGCAGTTCTTC. Residues: CSVRVNEQFF.

This clone was observed a few times. The rearrangement links TRBV27 to TRBJ2-1, with D possibly TRBD2 on 5 matching bases. V was clipped by 6 bases and J by 2 bases, with 14 bases between them. The CDR3 contains 15 residues. The germline V gene has CDR1 MNHEY and CDR2 SMNVEV (reference sequence). As DNA, the CDR3 is TGTGCCAGCAGCCACCTAGCTTCGACCTACAATGAGCAGTTCTTC. Translating it yields CASSHLASTYNEQFF.

The chain employs TRBV9 and TRBJ2-2, with D uncertain. Trimming shortened V by 0 bases and J by 3 bases, and 9 bases separated the two germline ends. CDR3 size: 15 residues. Looked up from germline, CDR1 is SGDLS and CDR2 is YYNGEE. The CDR3 protein is CASSVGPEDTGELFF. For the CDR3, the DNA is TGTGCCAGCAGCGTAGGGCCAGAGGACACCGGGGAGCTGTTTTTT.

The chain is built from TRBV18 and TRBJ2-1; the match to TRBD2 covers 8 bases. CDR1 and CDR2 from the germline V gene are KGHSH and LQKENI. J lost 8 bases, V lost 3 bases, and 3 bases had no gene match. The CDR3 extends over 13 amino acids. CDR3 sequence (DNA): TGTGCCAGCTCACCGGCGGGGGGCTATGAGCAGTTCTTC. Translating gives CASSPAGGYEQFF.

The gene calls are TRBV6-5 and TRBJ2-2; tentative D call: TRBD1 (6 bases). There are 13 residues in the CDR3. CDR1 and CDR2 (germline): MNHEY, SVGAGI. Trimming cost V 6 bases and J 6 bases, with 11 bases left between them. The DNA for the CDR3 is TGTGCCAGCAGGTTACAGGGTCCCGGGGAGCTGTTTTTT. Translated, it gives CASRLQGPGELFF.